The source of this T cell receptor beta chain is a study of OX40 agonist ivuxolimab in advanced cancers. Clones were read by immunoSEQ multiplex PCR, and TCRdb kept only the in-frame ones, dropping some. In the table there are approximately 70,000 clones, about 77% of which are singletons. V lost 3 bases, J lost 0 bases, and 5 bases lay in between. CDR1 SGHDN and CDR2 FVKESK come from the germline V gene. The length of the CDR3 is 13 residues. This chain joins TRBV14 and TRBJ1-1; no firm D call. This TCR came from an adult with an advanced solid tumor such as melanoma, head and neck, liver or kidney cancer. Source: CD4+ or CD8+ T cells sorted from blood, taken in a trial of the OX40 agonist ivuxolimab. Here the CDR3 reads CASSQLLNTEAFF. The CDR3 nucleotides read TGTGCCAGCAGCCAGTTACTGAACACTGAAGCTTTCTTT.